These T cell receptor beta chains were read from a single sample in a study of neurological immune-mediated disorders. One entry per CDR3 protein results from TCRdb running MiXCR on the 5' RACE reads. The sample yields around 50,000 distinct CDR3 sequences, roughly 23% seen once. Sequencing was carried out using PBMCs. Source of these receptors: a woman between 70 and 85 years old in good health. Each CDR3 is given with its conserved first and last residue. The order of the fields is J gene, clone size, D gene, V gene, CDR3 DNA, CDR3 protein. D genes are given only for firm matches. For some rows the clone size is stated as once, few or many, or as a class when expanded; others skip it.

j_gene: TRBJ2-1; abundance: NA; d_gene: TRBD1; v_gene: TRBV12-3/TRBV12-4; CDR3nt: TGTGCCAGCAGAACTCGGGACAGGACTTACAATGAGCAGTTCTTC; CDR3aa: CASRTRDRTYNEQFF
j_gene: TRBJ1-1; abundance: many; d_gene: NA; v_gene: TRBV2; CDR3nt: TGTGCCAGCACCTCAGGGGTGAACACTGAAGCTTTCTTT; CDR3aa: CASTSGVNTEAFF
j_gene: TRBJ1-2; abundance: NA; d_gene: TRBD1; v_gene: TRBV6-6; CDR3nt: TGTGCCAGCAGCCTACCTCCGGGACAGGGGGATGGCTACACCTTC; CDR3aa: CASSLPPGQGDGYTF
j_gene: TRBJ1-5; abundance: many; d_gene: NA; v_gene: TRBV5-5; CDR3nt: TGTGCCAGCAGCTTTGGGGAAAATCAGCCCCAGCATTTT; CDR3aa: CASSFGENQPQHF
j_gene: TRBJ2-3; abundance: NA; d_gene: TRBD2; v_gene: TRBV5-1; CDR3nt: TGCGCCAACAGCACTAGCGGGTCGAGCACAGATACGCAGTATTTT; CDR3aa: CANSTSGSSTDTQYF
j_gene: TRBJ2-1; abundance: many; d_gene: TRBD2; v_gene: TRBV7-8; CDR3nt: TGTGCCAGCAGCTTAGCGGTTAGCGGGAGCTACCAATACAATGAGCAGTTCTTC; CDR3aa: CASSLAVSGSYQYNEQFF
j_gene: TRBJ2-5; abundance: NA; d_gene: NA; v_gene: TRBV7-9; CDR3nt: TGTGCCAGCAGCTTGATAGAAGAGACCCAGTACTTC; CDR3aa: CASSLIEETQYF
j_gene: TRBJ2-3; abundance: many; d_gene: NA; v_gene: TRBV7-2; CDR3nt: TGTGCCAGCACCCTTTGGGCTCAGTCCGGAGCGAGCACAGATACGCAGTATTTT; CDR3aa: CASTLWAQSGASTDTQYF
j_gene: TRBJ1-6; abundance: many; d_gene: NA; v_gene: TRBV28; CDR3nt: TGTGCCAGCAGACCAGGACACATCTCCTATAATTCACCCCTCCACTTT; CDR3aa: CASRPGHISYNSPLHF
j_gene: TRBJ2-5; abundance: many; d_gene: NA; v_gene: TRBV5-1; CDR3nt: TGCGCCAGCAGCCCCCAGCACACATCGGGGGAGACCCAGTACTTC; CDR3aa: CASSPQHTSGETQYF
j_gene: TRBJ2-2; abundance: NA; d_gene: NA; v_gene: TRBV19; CDR3nt: TGTGCCAGTTGGGGGATGGGCCGGGCATTCACCGGGGAGCTGTTTTTT; CDR3aa: CASWGMGRAFTGELFF
j_gene: TRBJ2-1; abundance: many; d_gene: TRBD2; v_gene: TRBV16; CDR3nt: TGTGCCAGCACCACTAGAGCGGGAAACTCCTACAATGAGCAGTTCTTC; CDR3aa: CASTTRAGNSYNEQFF
j_gene: TRBJ2-1; abundance: many; d_gene: NA; v_gene: TRBV7-3; CDR3nt: TGTGCCAGCAGTTCGGGTTCCTACAATGAGCAGTTCTTC; CDR3aa: CASSSGSYNEQFF
j_gene: TRBJ2-7; abundance: many; d_gene: TRBD1; v_gene: TRBV11-2; CDR3nt: TGTGCCAGCAGCCTCCTCCGGGACAGGGGTCCCTACGAGCAGTACTTC; CDR3aa: CASSLLRDRGPYEQYF
j_gene: TRBJ2-5; abundance: many; d_gene: NA; v_gene: TRBV7-2; CDR3nt: TGTGCCAGCAGCTTAGTATCATCGGGACCCCAAGAGACCCAGTACTTC; CDR3aa: CASSLVSSGPQETQYF
j_gene: TRBJ1-1; abundance: few; d_gene: NA; v_gene: TRBV5-1; CDR3nt: TGCGCCAGCAGCCCGGAACAGGGGAACACTGAAGCTTTCTTT; CDR3aa: CASSPEQGNTEAFF
j_gene: TRBJ2-1; abundance: NA; d_gene: NA; v_gene: TRBV5-1; CDR3nt: TGCGCCAGCAGCTTGGGTGGCGACAGCGGCATTGAGCAGTTCTTC; CDR3aa: CASSLGGDSGIEQFF
j_gene: TRBJ2-2; abundance: NA; d_gene: NA; v_gene: TRBV19; CDR3nt: TGTGCCAGTAGTGGGTCCTCCGGACAGTACACCGGGGAGCTGTTTTTT; CDR3aa: CASSGSSGQYTGELFF
j_gene: TRBJ2-1; abundance: NA; d_gene: NA; v_gene: TRBV30; CDR3nt: TGTGCCTGGAGTGTGGGGCACCCAGGGAGAGCCTACAATGAGCAGTTCTTC; CDR3aa: CAWSVGHPGRAYNEQFF
j_gene: TRBJ2-7; abundance: many; d_gene: NA; v_gene: TRBV7-8; CDR3nt: TGTGCCAGCAGCTCAGGGTCAGGGGAATGGTACGAGCAGTACTTC; CDR3aa: CASSSGSGEWYEQYF
j_gene: TRBJ2-3; abundance: NA; d_gene: TRBD1; v_gene: TRBV20-1; CDR3nt: TGCAGTGCTAGAGATCCCGCGACAGGGGGCCTTCCCACAGATACGCAGTATTTT; CDR3aa: CSARDPATGGLPTDTQYF
j_gene: TRBJ1-5; abundance: medium-sized; d_gene: TRBD1; v_gene: TRBV20-1; CDR3nt: TGCAGTGCTAGGCAGGGGGCGGATCAGCCCCAGCATTTT; CDR3aa: CSARQGADQPQHF
j_gene: TRBJ2-1; abundance: many; d_gene: TRBD2; v_gene: TRBV5-1; CDR3nt: TGCGCCAGCAGCTTGGAGCTAGCGGGAGGGGTTGAGCAGTTCTTC; CDR3aa: CASSLELAGGVEQFF
j_gene: TRBJ1-5; abundance: many; d_gene: NA; v_gene: TRBV28; CDR3nt: TGTGCCAGCAACTATGGTACTACCCCGAGGCAGCCCCAGCATTTT; CDR3aa: CASNYGTTPRQPQHF
j_gene: TRBJ1-1; abundance: NA; d_gene: TRBD1; v_gene: TRBV9; CDR3nt: TGTGCCAGCAGCGTGGGGACAGGAGGTAACGAGAAAGCTTTCTTT; CDR3aa: CASSVGTGGNEKAFF
j_gene: TRBJ2-3; abundance: NA; d_gene: NA; v_gene: TRBV18; CDR3nt: TGTGCCAGCTCACCACCGGGCGGGGTAAGAGATACGCAGTATTTT; CDR3aa: CASSPPGGVRDTQYF
j_gene: TRBJ1-1; abundance: many; d_gene: NA; v_gene: TRBV15; CDR3nt: TGTGCCACCAGCAGAGATGGGGGGACACAAGCTTTCTTT; CDR3aa: CATSRDGGTQAFF
j_gene: TRBJ2-3; abundance: many; d_gene: NA; v_gene: TRBV28; CDR3nt: TGTGCCAGCAGTTGGGCAGGCCCCGGCGCAGATACGCAGTATTTT; CDR3aa: CASSWAGPGADTQYF
j_gene: TRBJ2-3; abundance: many; d_gene: NA; v_gene: TRBV12-3/TRBV12-4; CDR3nt: TGTGCCACCTGCTGGGGCTCCGATTGGAATACGCAGTATTTT; CDR3aa: CATCWGSDWNTQYF
j_gene: TRBJ2-2; abundance: many; d_gene: NA; v_gene: TRBV24-1; CDR3nt: TGTGCCACCAGTGATCAGGGACGCACCGGGGAGCTGTTTTTT; CDR3aa: CATSDQGRTGELFF
j_gene: TRBJ2-7; abundance: many; d_gene: NA; v_gene: TRBV7-9; CDR3nt: TGTGCCAGCAGCCCACAGGGCAACGAGCAGTACTTC; CDR3aa: CASSPQGNEQYF
j_gene: TRBJ2-7; abundance: NA; d_gene: TRBD2; v_gene: TRBV5-1; CDR3nt: TGCGCCAGCAGCCGAGAGACCGGGACTAGTGGCGAGCAGTACTTC; CDR3aa: CASSRETGTSGEQYF
j_gene: TRBJ2-7; abundance: many; d_gene: NA; v_gene: TRBV7-3; CDR3nt: TGTGCCAGCAGCCCAGGGCCACCCAGGGAGCAGTACTTC; CDR3aa: CASSPGPPREQYF
j_gene: TRBJ2-5; abundance: many; d_gene: NA; v_gene: TRBV7-6; CDR3nt: TGTGCCAGCAGCAGGCACCGGGAGCGCGAGACCCAGTACTTC; CDR3aa: CASSRHRERETQYF
j_gene: TRBJ2-2; abundance: NA; d_gene: NA; v_gene: TRBV6-5; CDR3nt: TGTGCCAGCAGTTTAAGGAACACCGGGGACCTGTTTTTT; CDR3aa: CASSLRNTGDLFF
j_gene: TRBJ2-2; abundance: NA; d_gene: TRBD1; v_gene: TRBV12-3/TRBV12-4; CDR3nt: TGTGCCAGCAGTTTAGGTTTGTGGGACAGACTCAACACCGGGGAGCTGTTTTTT; CDR3aa: CASSLGLWDRLNTGELFF
j_gene: TRBJ2-1; abundance: NA; d_gene: NA; v_gene: TRBV16; CDR3nt: TGTGCCAGCGGGGGGTACAATGAGCAGTTCTTC; CDR3aa: CASGGYNEQFF
j_gene: TRBJ2-7; abundance: once; d_gene: TRBD1; v_gene: TRBV5-1; CDR3nt: TGCGCCAGCAGCCCCTCGGGGACAGAGGCCTACGAGCAGTACTTC; CDR3aa: CASSPSGTEAYEQYF
j_gene: TRBJ2-3; abundance: once; d_gene: NA; v_gene: TRBV5-1; CDR3nt: TGCGCCAGCAGCTTTAGCTGTCCGGGGGCAGATACGCAGTATTTC; CDR3aa: CASSFSCPGADTQYF
j_gene: TRBJ2-5; abundance: NA; d_gene: TRBD2; v_gene: TRBV20-1; CDR3nt: TGCAGTGCTCCGATAGCGGGAGGTGGGGAGACCCAGTACTTC; CDR3aa: CSAPIAGGGETQYF
j_gene: TRBJ2-5; abundance: many; d_gene: NA; v_gene: TRBV6-2/TRBV6-3; CDR3nt: TGTGCCAGCAGTTACCCCGCCGGGGGGCCGACTAAGGTGGCCCAGTACTTC; CDR3aa: CASSYPAGGPTKVAQYF
j_gene: TRBJ2-6; abundance: once; d_gene: NA; v_gene: TRBV4-2; CDR3nt: TGTGCCAGCAGCCAAGATGTCGTTTCTGGGGCCAACGTCCTGACTTTC; CDR3aa: CASSQDVVSGANVLTF
j_gene: TRBJ2-1; abundance: NA; d_gene: TRBD2; v_gene: TRBV6-5; CDR3nt: TGTGCCAGCAGCCCTAGCGGGGGGCCGGTGAATGAGCAGTTCTTC; CDR3aa: CASSPSGGPVNEQFF
j_gene: TRBJ2-3; abundance: NA; d_gene: NA; v_gene: TRBV15; CDR3nt: TGTGCCACGCGGGACCCCATCACAGATACGCAGTATTTT; CDR3aa: CATRDPITDTQYF
j_gene: TRBJ2-3; abundance: many; d_gene: NA; v_gene: TRBV12-3/TRBV12-4; CDR3nt: TGTGCCAGCAGTTTAGACTCCTATACGCAGTATTTT; CDR3aa: CASSLDSYTQYF
j_gene: TRBJ2-1; abundance: many; d_gene: NA; v_gene: TRBV7-3; CDR3nt: TGTGCCAGCAGCTTAGGGGGGCGGAATGAGCAGTTCTTC; CDR3aa: CASSLGGRNEQFF
j_gene: TRBJ1-1; abundance: NA; d_gene: NA; v_gene: TRBV7-3; CDR3nt: TGTGCCACTCAGGGTTCCATGAACACTGAAGCTTTCTTT; CDR3aa: CATQGSMNTEAFF
j_gene: TRBJ2-3; abundance: many; d_gene: NA; v_gene: TRBV3-1; CDR3nt: TGTGCCAGCAGCCAAGGATATTCGAGGTCAGATACGCAGTATTTT; CDR3aa: CASSQGYSRSDTQYF
j_gene: TRBJ2-1; abundance: NA; d_gene: TRBD1; v_gene: TRBV19; CDR3nt: TGTGCCAGTAGTATAGTCAGGGGGAATGAGCAGTTCTTC; CDR3aa: CASSIVRGNEQFF
j_gene: TRBJ2-7; abundance: NA; d_gene: NA; v_gene: TRBV7-2; CDR3nt: TGTGCCAGCAGCGCCGCCTACGAGCAGTACTTC; CDR3aa: CASSAAYEQYF
j_gene: TRBJ2-5; abundance: many; d_gene: TRBD2; v_gene: TRBV5-1; CDR3nt: TGCGCCAGCAGCTTGGGTACTAGCGACCAAGAGACCCAGTACTTC; CDR3aa: CASSLGTSDQETQYF
j_gene: TRBJ1-2; abundance: many; d_gene: NA; v_gene: TRBV20-1; CDR3nt: TGCAGTGCTAGGCCCCCTACAGGGAACTATGGCTACACCTTC; CDR3aa: CSARPPTGNYGYTF
j_gene: TRBJ2-7; abundance: many; d_gene: TRBD2; v_gene: TRBV7-8; CDR3nt: TGTGCCAGCAGCTTAAAGTTCGGACTAGCTTACGAGCAGTACTTC; CDR3aa: CASSLKFGLAYEQYF
j_gene: TRBJ1-5; abundance: NA; d_gene: NA; v_gene: TRBV5-1; CDR3nt: TGCGCCAGCAGATTTACAGCTACCAGGAGCAATCAGCCCCAGCATTTT; CDR3aa: CASRFTATRSNQPQHF
j_gene: TRBJ2-1; abundance: many; d_gene: TRBD2; v_gene: TRBV7-6; CDR3nt: TGTGCCAGCAGCTTAGCTAGGGAGGGCGAGCAGTTCTTC; CDR3aa: CASSLAREGEQFF
j_gene: TRBJ2-1; abundance: many; d_gene: TRBD2; v_gene: TRBV4-2; CDR3nt: TGTGCCAGCAGGCCGGGACTATCATACAATGAGCAGTTCTTC; CDR3aa: CASRPGLSYNEQFF
j_gene: TRBJ2-1; abundance: many; d_gene: TRBD2; v_gene: TRBV5-1; CDR3nt: TGCGCCAGCAGCTTGGCGGGCGGGAGGGCCTACAATGAGCAGTTCTTC; CDR3aa: CASSLAGGRAYNEQFF